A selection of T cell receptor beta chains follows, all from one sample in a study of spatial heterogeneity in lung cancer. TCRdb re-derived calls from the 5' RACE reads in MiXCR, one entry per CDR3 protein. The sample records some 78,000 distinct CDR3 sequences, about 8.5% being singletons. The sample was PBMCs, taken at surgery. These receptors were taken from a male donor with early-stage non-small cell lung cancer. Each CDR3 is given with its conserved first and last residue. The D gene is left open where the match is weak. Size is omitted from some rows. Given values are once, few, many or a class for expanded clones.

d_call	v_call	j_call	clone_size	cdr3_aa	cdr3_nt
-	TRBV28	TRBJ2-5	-	CASSEQNQETQYF	TGTGCCAGCAGTGAACAGAACCAAGAGACCCAGTACTTC
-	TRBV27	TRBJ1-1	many	CASVTLTGRNTEAFF	TGTGCCAGCGTAACCTTAACAGGTCGAAACACTGAAGCTTTCTTT
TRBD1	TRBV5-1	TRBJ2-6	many	CASSSPGGKGVNSGANVLTF	TGCGCCAGCAGCTCCCCAGGGGGCAAAGGGGTAAACTCTGGGGCCAACGTCCTGACTTTC
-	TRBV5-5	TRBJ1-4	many	CASSFQDEKLFF	TGTGCCAGCAGCTTCCAGGATGAAAAACTGTTTTTT
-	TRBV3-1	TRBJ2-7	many	CASSQQGYEQYF	TGTGCCAGCAGCCAACAGGGCTACGAGCAGTACTTC
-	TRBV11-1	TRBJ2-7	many	CASSPKLGHEQYF	TGTGCCAGCAGCCCCAAGCTTGGCCACGAGCAGTACTTC
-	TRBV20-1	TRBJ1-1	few	CSAKTWNTEAFF	TGCAGTGCAAAGACGTGGAACACTGAAGCTTTCTTT
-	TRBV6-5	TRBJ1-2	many	CASIENGGHGYTF	TGTGCCAGCATCGAAAACGGGGGGCATGGCTACACCTTC
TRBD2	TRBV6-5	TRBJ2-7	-	CASSFQGTSGYEQYF	TGTGCCAGCAGCTTCCAGGGGACTAGCGGCTACGAGCAGTACTTC
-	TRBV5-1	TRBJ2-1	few	CASSFVSGDNEQFF	TGCGCCAGCAGCTTCGTTTCCGGGGACAATGAGCAGTTCTTC
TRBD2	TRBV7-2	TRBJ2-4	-	CASSLGLAAEQNIQYF	TGTGCCAGCAGCCTGGGACTAGCGGCCGAGCAAAACATTCAGTACTTC
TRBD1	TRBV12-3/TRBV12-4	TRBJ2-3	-	CASGISGQGARDTQYF	TGTGCCAGCGGAATTTCGGGACAGGGGGCCAGAGATACGCAGTATTTT
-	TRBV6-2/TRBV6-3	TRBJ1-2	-	CASSVTANYGYTF	TGTGCCAGCAGCGTGACGGCGAACTATGGCTACACCTTC
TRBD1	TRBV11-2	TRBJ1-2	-	CASSLGGQAAYGYTF	TGTGCCAGCAGCTTAGGGGGACAGGCAGCCTATGGCTACACCTTC
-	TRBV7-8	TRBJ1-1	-	CASSLEGMNTEAFF	TGTGCCAGCAGCTTAGAGGGCATGAACACTGAAGCTTTCTTT
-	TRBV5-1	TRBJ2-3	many	CASSPRQGRGDTQYF	TGCGCCAGCAGCCCACGACAGGGGAGGGGAGATACGCAGTATTTT
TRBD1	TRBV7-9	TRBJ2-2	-	CASGRGQLNTGELFF	TGTGCCAGCGGACGGGGACAGTTGAACACCGGGGAGCTGTTTTTT
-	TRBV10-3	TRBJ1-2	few	CAISDLAPGRRSYGYTF	TGTGCCATCAGTGATCTCGCACCTGGACGTAGGTCTTATGGCTACACCTTC
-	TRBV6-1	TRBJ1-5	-	CASSESGGSDQPQHF	TGTGCCAGCAGTGAGTCCGGCGGCAGTGATCAGCCCCAGCATTTT
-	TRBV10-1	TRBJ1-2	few	CASSELQNYGYTF	TGCGCCAGCAGTGAGCTACAGAACTATGGCTACACCTTC
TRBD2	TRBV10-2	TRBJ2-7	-	CASSALAGVYEQYF	TGCGCCAGCAGTGCCCTAGCGGGAGTGTACGAGCAGTACTTC
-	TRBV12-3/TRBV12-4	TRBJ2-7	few	CASTSGGTSYEQYF	TGTGCCAGCACCTCCGGTGGAACCTCCTACGAGCAGTACTTC
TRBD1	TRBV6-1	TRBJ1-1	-	CASSRDRGMNTEAFF	TGTGCCAGCAGTCGGGACAGGGGTATGAACACTGAAGCTTTCTTT